These 25 T cell receptor beta chains were sequenced from one sample in a study of early T cells in non-severe SARS-CoV-2 infection. Each CDR3 protein is one row after TCRdb ran MiXCR on the 5' RACE reads. The table records about 26,000 distinct CDR3 sequences, about 4% of them present only once. Material: whole blood. The receptor source for this set is an adult who was a healthcare worker with PCR-confirmed SARS-CoV-2 infection or an uninfected control (not recorded which).

This clonotype was recorded at least ten times. CDR3 DNA: TGTGCCAGCAGCTTCGGGGACACCGGGGAGCTGTTTTTT. It translates to CASSFGDTGELFF. The chain links TRBV5-4 to TRBJ2-2; D is possibly TRBD2 (5 bases). The V end was cut by 2 bases, the J end by 3 bases, with 5 bases between. CDR3 length: 13 residues. The germline V gene encodes CDR1 SGHNT and CDR2 YYREEE (reference sequence). Together with reference TRBV5-4 and TRBJ2-2, the CDR3 gives the full variable domain: ETGVTQSPTHLIKTRGQQVTLRCSSQSGHNTVSWYQQALGQGPQFIFQYYREEENGRGNFPPRFSGLQFPNYSSELNVNALELDDSALYLCASSFGDTGELFFGEGSRLTVL.

Worth noting for this clonotype: A junction boundary mismatches the germline segment, possibly from a read error. This rearrangement joins TRBV12-3 or TRBV12-4 to TRBJ2-7, with 9 nucleotides matching TRBD2. The CDR3 totals 14 residues. The CDR3, as DNA: TGTGCCGGCAGGAGGGCGGGAGGGCCCAGCGAGCAGTACTTC. It specifies CAGRRAGGPSEQYF.

The chain uses TRBV30 and TRBJ2-6; no definite D call. Trimming took off 6 bases at V and 0 bases at J, with 12 bases between the two ends. The CDR3 is 15 amino acids. Germline V gene lookup returns CDR1 GTSNPN and CDR2 SVGIG (reference sequence). The CDR3 bases are TGTGCCTGCCCCCCGGCGCTCTCTGGGGCCAACGTCCTGACTTTC. Translation gives CACPPALSGANVLTF.

The table lists this clonotype with many counts. The chain has TRBV19 and TRBJ1-2; 7 bases align to TRBD1. After removal of 6 bases from V and 9 bases from J, the junction contained 7 bases not matched to a gene. Germline assignment: CDR1 LNHDA and CDR2 SQIVND (reference sequence). The CDR3 is made up of 12 amino acids. Here the CDR3 DNA reads TGTGCCAGTAGATCCGGGACAGCCCGCTACACCTTC. Its protein is CASRSGTARYTF.

Only a few counts were recorded for this clonotype. V and J are TRBV3-1 and TRBJ2-3; tentatively, D is TRBD2 (5 bases). From germline, CDR1 is LGHDT and CDR2 YNNKEL (reference sequence). The CDR3 extends over 14 amino acids. The V gene lost 1 base and the J gene lost 3 bases, with 8 bases spanning the gap. CDR3 nucleotides: TGTGCCAGCAGCCAAGGTTTAGCGACAGATACGCAGTATTTT. Translating it yields CASSQGLATDTQYF.

This clonotype has at least ten counts. This chain links TRBV11-2 with TRBJ1-2; no definite D call. The CDR3 runs to 13 residues. V gave up 5 bases and J gave up 2 bases, with 9 bases separating them. Germline values: CDR1 SGHAT, CDR2 FQNNGV. The CDR3 loop reads CASSLPTNYGYTF. Here the CDR3 DNA reads TGTGCCAGCAGCCTCCCTACCAACTATGGCTACACCTTC.

This clonotype was observed a few times. The gene calls are TRBV7-8 and TRBJ2-3; perhaps TRBD2 as D (5 bases). The ends were cut back, 4 bases at V and 4 bases at J, with 12 bases in the middle. CDR3 length: 14 amino acids. Germline-derived CDR1 and CDR2 are SGHVS and FQNEAQ. CDR3 in amino acids: CASSSSGVADTQYF. The CDR3 region has the DNA TGTGCCAGCAGCTCGAGCGGTGTCGCAGATACGCAGTATTTT.

This clonotype was counted at least ten times. The chain recombines TRBV12-3 or TRBV12-4 with TRBJ2-7; the match to TRBD1 covers 9 bases. The CDR3 covers 14 residues. Trimming cost V 5 bases and J 5 bases; bases outside gene matches: 7. In DNA form, the CDR3 reads TGTGCCAGCAGTAGGACAGGGGTAGGAGACGAGCAGTACTTC. Translated: CASSRTGVGDEQYF.

This clonotype was detected ten times or more. This chain connects TRBV29-1 to TRBJ2-1, with D perhaps TRBD1 (6 bases). V lost 4 bases and J 5 bases, leaving 18 bases between the germline ends. CDR1 is SQVTM, CDR2 ANQGSEA, per germline. This CDR3 contains 15 residues. The CDR3 spells CSVVMGQGINNEQFF. The CDR3, as DNA: TGCAGCGTTGTGATGGGGCAGGGGATCAACAATGAGCAGTTCTTC.

This clonotype was seen repeatedly, ten times or more. V is TRBV7-2 and J is TRBJ2-7; 12 bases align to TRBD2. The CDR3 covers 15 residues. Germline V lookup: CDR1 SGHTA, CDR2 FQGNSA. V shed 4 bases and J 0 bases; nucleotides not matched to a gene: 1. The CDR3 DNA reads TGTGCCAGCAGCTGGACTAGCGGGAACTCCTACGAGCAGTACTTC. Residues: CASSWTSGNSYEQYF.

The sample holds many counts of this clonotype. The chain joins TRBV12-3 or TRBV12-4 to TRBJ1-2; D perhaps matches TRBD1 (6 bases). The CDR3 extends over 16 amino acids. The germline V and J ends were trimmed by 3 bases and 4 bases, with 18 bases remaining between them. CDR3 in amino acids: CASSFTGTGYAYGYTF. The DNA of the CDR3 is TGTGCCAGCAGTTTCACGGGAACAGGGTATGCCTATGGCTACACCTTC.

This clonotype was counted many times. The chain employs TRBV5-6 and TRBJ2-1; D call uncertain. Trimming removed 0 bases from V and 5 bases from J, with 15 bases in between. CDR1 and CDR2 (germline): SGHDT, YYEEEE. This CDR3 has 16 residues. CDR3: CASSLDRRQANNEQFF. CDR3 nucleotides: TGTGCCAGCAGCTTGGACCGCCGGCAGGCTAACAATGAGCAGTTCTTC.

This clonotype was seen many times. This chain uses TRBV10-1 with TRBJ2-4; a weak D match, TRBD2 (6 bases). Trimming pared 9 bases from V and 0 bases from J, leaving 18 bases between. From germline, CDR1 is WNHNN and CDR2 SYGVQD (reference sequence). The CDR3 is made up of 16 amino acids. CDR3 sequence (DNA): TGCGCCAGGATCCCCTTAGCGGCCCTAGCCAAAAACATTCAGTACTTC. It translates to CARIPLAALAKNIQYF.

Of note for this clonotype: Possible read error: a much larger clone is one base away. V usage is TRBV6-2 or TRBV6-3 and J usage is TRBJ2-3, with D possibly TRBD2 on 5 matching bases. Looked up from germline, CDR1 is MNHEY and CDR2 is SVGEGT. V was cut by 5 bases and J by 6 bases, with 18 bases left in between. The CDR3 is 15 residues long. The DNA of the CDR3 is TGTGCCAGCAGTGACGGGGTGTCAATGCGGGATACGCAGTATTTT. This gives the protein CASSDGVSMRDTQYF.

The sample holds many counts of this clonotype. CDR3 amino acids: CASSLSGGTGASYEQYF. The CDR3 nucleotides read TGTGCCAGCAGCTTATCAGGTGGAACAGGGGCCTCCTACGAGCAGTACTTC. V is TRBV7-3 and J is TRBJ2-7; 7 bases are a match to TRBD1. Germline CDR1 is SGHTA and CDR2 is FQGTGA. Trimming at V came to 2 bases and at J to 0 bases, leaving 10 bases not matched to a gene. The CDR3 is 17 residues long.

This clonotype was counted between two and nine times. This rearrangement joins TRBV7-9 to TRBJ2-3; the D gene is possibly TRBD1 (5 bases). The CDR3 has 15 residues. Germline V gene sequence: CDR1 SEHNR, CDR2 FQNEAQ (reference sequence). V was trimmed by 5 bases and J by 0 bases, leaving 12 bases between them. CDR3 sequence: CASSDTGLSTDTQYF. In DNA form, the CDR3 reads TGTGCCAGCAGCGACACAGGCTTGAGCACAGATACGCAGTATTTT.

This clonotype was observed at least ten times. V is TRBV5-1 and J is TRBJ2-3; 10 bases match TRBD2. Germline CDR1 SGHRS, CDR2 YFSETQ. V lost 2 bases, J lost 4 bases, and 7 bases stayed unmatched. The CDR3 sequence is 16 residues long. CDR3 coding DNA: TGCGCCAGCAGCTTAGGGCTAGCGGGAGTTGCAGATACGCAGTATTTT. Translation gives CASSLGLAGVADTQYF.

This chain uses TRBV30 with TRBJ2-1; D possibly corresponds to TRBD2 (6 bases). The CDR3 extends over 14 amino acids. Looked up from germline, CDR1 is GTSNPN and CDR2 is SVGIG (reference sequence). The germline V and J ends were trimmed by 0 bases and 5 bases, with 11 bases remaining between them. CDR3 protein: CAWSVLLANNEQFF. Here the CDR3 DNA reads TGTGCCTGGAGTGTACTCCTAGCGAACAATGAGCAGTTCTTC. The entire variable domain, with the rest obtained from reference TRBV30 and TRBJ2-1, is as follows: SQTIHQWPATLVQPVGSPLSLECTVEGTSNPNLYWYRQAAGRGLQLLFYSVGIGQISSEVPQNLSASRPQDRQFILSSKKLLLSDSGFYLCAWSVLLANNEQFFGPGTRLTVL.

This clonotype was found many times. The V and J genes are TRBV20-1 and TRBJ2-3; the match to TRBD2 covers 7 bases. This CDR3 is 14 amino acids long. The V gene's germline CDR1 is DFQATT and CDR2 SNEGSKA (reference sequence). Trimming cost V 5 bases and J 0 bases; bases outside gene matches: 5. CDR3 in DNA: TGCAGTGCTCGCGGGAGTAGTAGCACAGATACGCAGTATTTT. Protein sequence: CSARGSSSTDTQYF.

Ten or more counts support this clonotype. The J gene is TRBJ1-2, the V gene TRBV11-2; no clear D. Germline CDR1 reads SGHAT; CDR2 reads FQNNGV. The CDR3 runs 12 residues. V was shortened by 4 bases and J by 6 bases, with 9 bases between the two germline ends. CDR3: CASSSRTDGYTF. DNA of the CDR3: TGTGCCAGCAGCTCCCGGACGGATGGCTACACCTTC.

This clonotype was counted many times. The chain couples TRBV7-3 to TRBJ2-1, with 7 bases aligning to TRBD1. Germline V gene sequence: CDR1 SGHTA, CDR2 FQGTGA. V lost 5 bases to trimming and J lost 5 bases; unmatched junction nucleotides: 3. The CDR3 contains 13 residues. CDR3 sequence (DNA): TGTGCCAGCAGCGGAGGACAGGACAATGAGCAGTTCTTC. This sequence encodes CASSGGQDNEQFF.

As to this clonotype: The junction departs from the called germline gene at one end, perhaps through a read error. The chain combines TRBV7-7 with TRBJ2-7, with 8 nucleotides matching TRBD1. The CDR3 sequence is 13 residues long. Germline CDR1 SSHAT, CDR2 FNYEAQ (reference sequence). The CDR3 region has the DNA TGTGCTAGCAGCTTAGGAGACAGGGGTGAGCAGTACTTC. Residues: CASSLGDRGEQYF.

This clonotype was found a few times. This chain connects TRBV29-1 to TRBJ2-3; 15 bases match TRBD2. CDR3 length equals 16 residues. The J segment lost 6 bases and the V segment lost 8 bases, leaving 12 bases of the junction unmatched. Germline V gives CDR1 SQVTM, CDR2 ANQGSEA. The CDR3 spells CSTKAGLAGGLDTQYF. DNA for the CDR3: TGCAGCACCAAGGCGGGACTAGCGGGAGGTTTGGATACGCAGTATTTT.

This clonotype has a count of ten or more. The chain carries TRBV30 and TRBJ2-7; weak D call: TRBD1 (5 bases). Germline V lookup: CDR1 GTSNPN, CDR2 SVGIG (reference sequence). CDR3 length: 15 amino acids. Trimming pared 3 bases from V and 0 bases from J, leaving 15 bases between. The CDR3, as DNA: TGTGCCTGGAGGACCCCCAGGGAATACTCCTACGAGCAGTACTTC. Translated, it gives CAWRTPREYSYEQYF.

This clonotype showed up many times. The chain carries TRBV18 and TRBJ1-1; D possibly corresponds to TRBD1 (5 bases). The CDR3 spans 15 residues. Trimming cost V 2 bases and J 5 bases, with 15 bases left between them. Germline loops: CDR1 KGHSH, CDR2 LQKENI. The CDR3: CASSPEEGLGTEAFF. Here the CDR3 DNA reads TGTGCCAGCTCACCAGAGGAGGGGTTGGGGACTGAAGCTTTCTTT.